These 16 T cell receptor beta chains came from one sample sequenced in a study of identical twins. TCRdb fed the 5' RACE reads into MiXCR, producing one record per CDR3 protein. The repertoire holds 450,000 or so distinct CDR3 sequences, under 20% seen once, with 12% in the top ten. The sample taken for sequencing was naive T cells sorted from blood. The receptor source for this set is a man aged 45-65 years in good health.

There are a few counts of this clonotype. The rearrangement joins TRBV20-1 to TRBJ1-5; weak D call: TRBD1 (6 bases). The CDR3 is 14 amino acids. V lost 3 bases and J lost 3, with 12 bases in between. Germline assignment: CDR1 DFQATT and CDR2 SNEGSKA (reference sequence). This chain's CDR3 is CSASWGRYNQPQHF. CDR3 bases: TGCAGTGCTAGTTGGGGGCGGTACAATCAGCCCCAGCATTTT.

In its sample, this clonotype was seen many times. This chain uses TRBV28 with TRBJ1-6; D remains ambiguous. Germline CDR1 and CDR2: MDHEN and SYDVKM. V was cut by 6 bases and J by 0 bases, with 9 bases left in between. The CDR3 covers 15 residues. CDR3 DNA: TGTGCCAGCAGAATGGAGAGCTCCTATAATTCACCCCTCCACTTT. Translated: CASRMESSYNSPLHF. The variable domain in full, completed from reference TRBV28 and TRBJ1-6, reads DVKVTQSSRYLVKRTGEKVFLECVQDMDHENMFWYRQDPGLGLRLIYFSYDVKMKEKGDIPEGYSVSREKKERFSLILESASTNQTSMYLCASRMESSYNSPLHFGNGTRLTVT.

The chain links TRBV27 to TRBJ1-2; no reliable D call. Germline V gene lookup returns CDR1 MNHEY and CDR2 SMNVEV (reference sequence). With 8 bases removed from V and 5 bases from J, the gap between germline ends came to 9 bases. The CDR3 is 11 amino acids. CDR3 bases: TGTGCCAGCCGGCTACGATATGGCTACACCTTC. Encoded protein: CASRLRYGYTF.

In DNA, the CDR3 is TGCGCCAGCAGCCAAGGCGGGGGTGAAGATACGCAGTATTTT. Translation gives CASSQGGGEDTQYF. This chain connects TRBV4-3 to TRBJ2-3; TRBD2 aligns across 7 bases. From germline, CDR1 is LGHNA and CDR2 YSLEER. This CDR3 is 14 amino acids long. The ends lost 1 base at V and 5 bases at J; junction bases unmatched: 3.

V usage is TRBV28 and J usage is TRBJ1-4; 9 bases are a match to TRBD1. V was clipped by 1 base and J by 7 bases; unmatched bases: 7. The CDR3 is 16 amino acids. The V gene's germline CDR1 is MDHEN and CDR2 SYDVKM. The CDR3: CASSLFGTGTSEKLFF. CDR3 DNA: TGTGCCAGCAGTTTATTCGGGACAGGGACGAGTGAAAAACTGTTTTTT.

This clonotype has a handful of counts. V and J are TRBV10-3 and TRBJ2-7, with 8 bases identical to TRBD2. This CDR3 is 13 amino acids long. Germline V gives CDR1 ENHRY, CDR2 SYGVKD. The V gene end was trimmed by 5 bases and the J gene end by 3 bases; junction bases not matched to a gene: 3. The CDR3 is CAISRGGNYEQYF. The CDR3 nucleotides are TGTGCCATCAGTCGGGGGGGAAACTACGAGCAGTACTTC.

This clonotype was detected many times. V gene TRBV19 combines with J gene TRBJ2-5; D remains ambiguous. The CDR3 extends over 15 amino acids. V was trimmed by 0 bases and J by 2 bases, leaving 10 bases between them. Germline values: CDR1 LNHDA, CDR2 SQIVND (reference sequence). The CDR3 here is CASSIDQMGQETQYF. The CDR3 DNA follows: TGTGCCAGTAGTATAGATCAGATGGGACAAGAGACCCAGTACTTC.

There are many counts of this clonotype. This rearrangement joins TRBV20-1 to TRBJ2-5, with 8 bases lining up with TRBD1. Per the germline V gene, CDR1 is DFQATT and CDR2 is SNEGSKA (reference sequence). Losses at the gene ends were 5 bases for V and 5 bases for J; bases not matched to a gene: 4. The CDR3 covers 12 residues. This CDR3 reads CSAGRGLETQYF. The DNA of the CDR3 is TGCAGTGCTGGCAGGGGGCTGGAGACCCAGTACTTC.

This chain uses TRBV3-1 with TRBJ2-7; 7 nucleotides line up with TRBD1. J was trimmed by 3 bases and V by 1 base; bases with no gene match: 0. CDR3 length: 13 amino acids. Germline V gene sequence: CDR1 LGHDT, CDR2 YNNKEL (reference sequence). DNA of the CDR3: TGTGCCAGCAGCCAAGCAGGGGGCTACGAGCAGTACTTC. It yields the protein CASSQAGGYEQYF.

Worth noting for this clonotype: A much larger clone lies one base from this, so it may be a read error. DNA for the CDR3: TGTGCCAGCAGCACACACGGAAAGTACACAGATACGCAGTATTTT. Encoded protein: CASSTHGKYTDTQYF. The chain carries TRBV11-2 and TRBJ2-3; D not certain. V dropped 5 bases and J dropped 2 bases, with 14 bases sitting between them. Germline V gene data show CDR1 as SGHAT and CDR2 as FQNNGV. The CDR3 is 15 residues long.

The chain joins TRBV7-6 to TRBJ2-3; 15 nucleotides line up with TRBD2. The CDR3 contains 19 residues. Germline CDR1 SGHVS, CDR2 FNYEAQ. After removal of 1 base from V and 2 bases from J, the junction contained 7 bases not matched to a gene. CDR3 sequence reads: CASSLDGLAGGPVTDTQYF. Here the CDR3 DNA reads TGTGCCAGCAGCTTAGATGGACTAGCGGGGGGGCCGGTCACAGATACGCAGTATTTT. Looking up the rest from reference TRBV7-6 and TRBJ2-3 gives the full variable domain: GAGVSQSPRYKVTKRGQDVALRCDPISGHVSLYWYRQALGQGPEFLTYFNYEAQQDKSGLPNDRFSAERPEGSISTLTIQRTEQRDSAMYRCASSLDGLAGGPVTDTQYFGPGTRLTVL.

Ten or more counts support this clonotype. V is TRBV27 and J is TRBJ2-3; D gene ambiguous. CDR3 length: 16 residues. The V end lost 3 bases, the J end lost 0 bases, and 13 bases lay between the germline ends. Looked up from germline, CDR1 is MNHEY and CDR2 is SMNVEV (reference sequence). The CDR3 sequence: CASSFTFLASTDTQYF. CDR3 in DNA: TGTGCCAGCAGTTTCACGTTCTTGGCTAGCACAGATACGCAGTATTTT.

The genes are TRBV5-6 and TRBJ2-3; TRBD2 agrees at 15 bases. The CDR3 has 19 amino acids. Trimming at V came to 3 bases and at J to 2 bases, leaving 10 bases not matched to a gene. Germline V gene data show CDR1 as SGHDT and CDR2 as YYEEEE. As DNA, the CDR3 is TGTGCCAGCAGCTGGGGACTAGCGGGAGGCCCAGAAAACACAGATACGCAGTATTTT. Its translation: CASSWGLAGGPENTDTQYF.

The rearrangement joins TRBV7-6 to TRBJ2-1; D may be TRBD1 (6 bases). There are 14 residues in the CDR3. The V end lost 4 bases, the J end lost 4 bases, and 11 bases lay between the germline ends. Looked up from germline, CDR1 is SGHVS and CDR2 is FNYEAQ. Here the CDR3 DNA reads TGTGCCAGCAGCTCCCGACAGGATTACAATGAGCAGTTCTTC. It translates to CASSSRQDYNEQFF.

This clonotype has at least ten counts. The J gene is TRBJ2-7, the V gene TRBV29-1, with 9 bases that match TRBD2. This CDR3 spans 14 amino acids. Losses at the gene ends were 2 bases for V and 4 bases for J; bases not matched to a gene: 6. CDR1 is SQVTM and CDR2 is ANQGSEA in the germline V gene. The CDR3 nucleotides are TGCAGCGTTGAATCTAATAGCGGGAGTTACGAGCAGTACTTC. Translating gives CSVESNSGSYEQYF.

The V and J genes are TRBV9 and TRBJ2-2, with D perhaps being TRBD1 or TRBD2 (6 bases each). CDR1 is SGDLS, CDR2 YYNGEE, per germline. The CDR3 consists of 19 residues. V was trimmed by 0 bases and J by 1 base, leaving 19 bases between them. CDR3 sequence reads: CASSVAAPPGGVNTGELFF. The CDR3 DNA reads TGTGCCAGCAGCGTAGCGGCCCCCCCCGGGGGCGTGAACACCGGGGAGCTGTTTTTT.